The rows below give T cell receptor beta chains drawn from one sample of a study of metastatic and nonmetastatic thyroid tumors. TCRdb recomputed clones from the PCR reads via MiXCR. Of tens of thousands of clones in the sample, about 25% were seen once. Source material: blood. Every receptor here comes from a female donor with papillary thyroid cancer or a benign thyroid nodule (not recorded which). Some clones in this sample may be carry-over from other donors' samples. The CDR3 runs from the conserved cysteine through the conserved F or W. D genes are given only for firm matches. Expanded clones are given a class, and other clones once, few, many or no size at all.

V gene,D gene,J gene,clone size,CDR3 DNA,CDR3 protein
TRBV5-4,TRBD1,TRBJ2-2,few,TGTGCCAGCAGTTACCGGGACAGGGTAGGCGGGGAGCTGTTTTTT,CASSYRDRVGGELFF
TRBV12-3/TRBV12-4,-,TRBJ2-3,few,TGTGCCAGCAAAATCACAGATACGCAGTATTTT,CASKITDTQYF
TRBV7-2,-,TRBJ2-7,many,TGTGCCAGCAGCTCCCCGGGGTGGGGGAGGAGCGACGAGCAGTACTTC,CASSSPGWGRSDEQYF
TRBV6-1,-,TRBJ1-5,many,TGTGCCAGCAGTGAAGAGTCCCCAGGCTTTCGGAATCAGCCCCAGCATTTT,CASSEESPGFRNQPQHF
TRBV20-1,-,TRBJ2-7,medium-sized,TGCAGTGCCGACGTCCTACAGGGTCAGCAGTACTTC,CSADVLQGQQYF
TRBV6-1,-,TRBJ1-5,many,TGTGCCAGCAGTCAGGGCCGGGATGTGCAGCCCCAGCATTTT,CASSQGRDVQPQHF
TRBV4-1,-,TRBJ1-5,many,TGCGCCAGCAGCCAGACGGTTAGCAATCAGCCCCAGCATTTT,CASSQTVSNQPQHF
TRBV6-5,TRBD1,TRBJ1-1,many,TGTGCCAGCAGTTACTCGTGGACAGGGGACACTGAAGCTTTCTTT,CASSYSWTGDTEAFF
TRBV6-4,-,TRBJ2-3,many,TGTGCCAGCAGTGACCGTCCGGGGGCAGATACGCAGTATTTT,CASSDRPGADTQYF
TRBV11-2,-,TRBJ1-1,-,TGTGCCAGCAGCTTTCTGAGGCCTTCGAACACTGAAGCTTTCTTT,CASSFLRPSNTEAFF
TRBV24-1,TRBD1,TRBJ2-5,few,TGTGCCACCAGTTATCTTACAGGGGACCAAGAGACCCAGTACTTC,CATSYLTGDQETQYF
TRBV5-1,-,TRBJ2-6,many,TGCGCCAGCAGCTTTGGCTCTGGGGCCAACGTCCTGACTTTC,CASSFGSGANVLTF
TRBV7-2,-,TRBJ2-2,-,TGTGCCAGCAGCTCCTCGGGGTCCGTTGAGCTGTTTTTT,CASSSSGSVELFF
TRBV5-1,-,TRBJ2-7,many,TGCGCCAGCAGCCTGAACTCCCACGAGCAGTACTTC,CASSLNSHEQYF
TRBV28,-,TRBJ2-1,-,TGTGCCAGCAGCCCTGAACTAGAGGGCTATCGGGATGAGCAGTTCTTC,CASSPELEGYRDEQFF
TRBV5-1,TRBD1,TRBJ2-7,-,TGCGCCAGCAGAGCTGACAGGGGCTGGAGCTCCTACGAGCAGTACTTC,CASRADRGWSSYEQYF
TRBV9,-,TRBJ2-2,many,TGTGCCAGCAGTCCAACCGGGGAGCTGTTTTTT,CASSPTGELFF
TRBV3-1,-,TRBJ2-3,-,TGTGCCAGCATCCAAGTAATAGCTGGAGGCTCCACAGATACGCAGTATTTT,CASIQVIAGGSTDTQYF
TRBV6-5,-,TRBJ2-1,many,TGTGCCAGCAGAGGGGTCCCCCCTGTGGCTAACTACAATGAGCAGTTCTTC,CASRGVPPVANYNEQFF
TRBV6-4,TRBD2,TRBJ2-1,many,TGTGCCAGCAGTGAAGCGGGAGGCAACAATGAGCAGTTCTTC,CASSEAGGNNEQFF
TRBV7-2,TRBD2,TRBJ2-7,-,TGTGCCAGCCGGGGCGGGAGCGGGTACGAGCAGTACTTC,CASRGGSGYEQYF
TRBV20-1,TRBD2,TRBJ2-5,-,TGCAGTGCGGGAAGGGCCATCGGGGGAGGGAAAGATACCCAGTACTTC,CSAGRAIGGGKDTQYF
TRBV28,-,TRBJ1-1,-,TGTGCCAGCTGGGGGGCGGGCATGGCATCTTTCTTT,CASWGAGMASFF
TRBV2,-,TRBJ1-4,many,TGTGCCAGCAGAGCCGGGACTCGGGTTGAAAAACTGTTTTTT,CASRAGTRVEKLFF